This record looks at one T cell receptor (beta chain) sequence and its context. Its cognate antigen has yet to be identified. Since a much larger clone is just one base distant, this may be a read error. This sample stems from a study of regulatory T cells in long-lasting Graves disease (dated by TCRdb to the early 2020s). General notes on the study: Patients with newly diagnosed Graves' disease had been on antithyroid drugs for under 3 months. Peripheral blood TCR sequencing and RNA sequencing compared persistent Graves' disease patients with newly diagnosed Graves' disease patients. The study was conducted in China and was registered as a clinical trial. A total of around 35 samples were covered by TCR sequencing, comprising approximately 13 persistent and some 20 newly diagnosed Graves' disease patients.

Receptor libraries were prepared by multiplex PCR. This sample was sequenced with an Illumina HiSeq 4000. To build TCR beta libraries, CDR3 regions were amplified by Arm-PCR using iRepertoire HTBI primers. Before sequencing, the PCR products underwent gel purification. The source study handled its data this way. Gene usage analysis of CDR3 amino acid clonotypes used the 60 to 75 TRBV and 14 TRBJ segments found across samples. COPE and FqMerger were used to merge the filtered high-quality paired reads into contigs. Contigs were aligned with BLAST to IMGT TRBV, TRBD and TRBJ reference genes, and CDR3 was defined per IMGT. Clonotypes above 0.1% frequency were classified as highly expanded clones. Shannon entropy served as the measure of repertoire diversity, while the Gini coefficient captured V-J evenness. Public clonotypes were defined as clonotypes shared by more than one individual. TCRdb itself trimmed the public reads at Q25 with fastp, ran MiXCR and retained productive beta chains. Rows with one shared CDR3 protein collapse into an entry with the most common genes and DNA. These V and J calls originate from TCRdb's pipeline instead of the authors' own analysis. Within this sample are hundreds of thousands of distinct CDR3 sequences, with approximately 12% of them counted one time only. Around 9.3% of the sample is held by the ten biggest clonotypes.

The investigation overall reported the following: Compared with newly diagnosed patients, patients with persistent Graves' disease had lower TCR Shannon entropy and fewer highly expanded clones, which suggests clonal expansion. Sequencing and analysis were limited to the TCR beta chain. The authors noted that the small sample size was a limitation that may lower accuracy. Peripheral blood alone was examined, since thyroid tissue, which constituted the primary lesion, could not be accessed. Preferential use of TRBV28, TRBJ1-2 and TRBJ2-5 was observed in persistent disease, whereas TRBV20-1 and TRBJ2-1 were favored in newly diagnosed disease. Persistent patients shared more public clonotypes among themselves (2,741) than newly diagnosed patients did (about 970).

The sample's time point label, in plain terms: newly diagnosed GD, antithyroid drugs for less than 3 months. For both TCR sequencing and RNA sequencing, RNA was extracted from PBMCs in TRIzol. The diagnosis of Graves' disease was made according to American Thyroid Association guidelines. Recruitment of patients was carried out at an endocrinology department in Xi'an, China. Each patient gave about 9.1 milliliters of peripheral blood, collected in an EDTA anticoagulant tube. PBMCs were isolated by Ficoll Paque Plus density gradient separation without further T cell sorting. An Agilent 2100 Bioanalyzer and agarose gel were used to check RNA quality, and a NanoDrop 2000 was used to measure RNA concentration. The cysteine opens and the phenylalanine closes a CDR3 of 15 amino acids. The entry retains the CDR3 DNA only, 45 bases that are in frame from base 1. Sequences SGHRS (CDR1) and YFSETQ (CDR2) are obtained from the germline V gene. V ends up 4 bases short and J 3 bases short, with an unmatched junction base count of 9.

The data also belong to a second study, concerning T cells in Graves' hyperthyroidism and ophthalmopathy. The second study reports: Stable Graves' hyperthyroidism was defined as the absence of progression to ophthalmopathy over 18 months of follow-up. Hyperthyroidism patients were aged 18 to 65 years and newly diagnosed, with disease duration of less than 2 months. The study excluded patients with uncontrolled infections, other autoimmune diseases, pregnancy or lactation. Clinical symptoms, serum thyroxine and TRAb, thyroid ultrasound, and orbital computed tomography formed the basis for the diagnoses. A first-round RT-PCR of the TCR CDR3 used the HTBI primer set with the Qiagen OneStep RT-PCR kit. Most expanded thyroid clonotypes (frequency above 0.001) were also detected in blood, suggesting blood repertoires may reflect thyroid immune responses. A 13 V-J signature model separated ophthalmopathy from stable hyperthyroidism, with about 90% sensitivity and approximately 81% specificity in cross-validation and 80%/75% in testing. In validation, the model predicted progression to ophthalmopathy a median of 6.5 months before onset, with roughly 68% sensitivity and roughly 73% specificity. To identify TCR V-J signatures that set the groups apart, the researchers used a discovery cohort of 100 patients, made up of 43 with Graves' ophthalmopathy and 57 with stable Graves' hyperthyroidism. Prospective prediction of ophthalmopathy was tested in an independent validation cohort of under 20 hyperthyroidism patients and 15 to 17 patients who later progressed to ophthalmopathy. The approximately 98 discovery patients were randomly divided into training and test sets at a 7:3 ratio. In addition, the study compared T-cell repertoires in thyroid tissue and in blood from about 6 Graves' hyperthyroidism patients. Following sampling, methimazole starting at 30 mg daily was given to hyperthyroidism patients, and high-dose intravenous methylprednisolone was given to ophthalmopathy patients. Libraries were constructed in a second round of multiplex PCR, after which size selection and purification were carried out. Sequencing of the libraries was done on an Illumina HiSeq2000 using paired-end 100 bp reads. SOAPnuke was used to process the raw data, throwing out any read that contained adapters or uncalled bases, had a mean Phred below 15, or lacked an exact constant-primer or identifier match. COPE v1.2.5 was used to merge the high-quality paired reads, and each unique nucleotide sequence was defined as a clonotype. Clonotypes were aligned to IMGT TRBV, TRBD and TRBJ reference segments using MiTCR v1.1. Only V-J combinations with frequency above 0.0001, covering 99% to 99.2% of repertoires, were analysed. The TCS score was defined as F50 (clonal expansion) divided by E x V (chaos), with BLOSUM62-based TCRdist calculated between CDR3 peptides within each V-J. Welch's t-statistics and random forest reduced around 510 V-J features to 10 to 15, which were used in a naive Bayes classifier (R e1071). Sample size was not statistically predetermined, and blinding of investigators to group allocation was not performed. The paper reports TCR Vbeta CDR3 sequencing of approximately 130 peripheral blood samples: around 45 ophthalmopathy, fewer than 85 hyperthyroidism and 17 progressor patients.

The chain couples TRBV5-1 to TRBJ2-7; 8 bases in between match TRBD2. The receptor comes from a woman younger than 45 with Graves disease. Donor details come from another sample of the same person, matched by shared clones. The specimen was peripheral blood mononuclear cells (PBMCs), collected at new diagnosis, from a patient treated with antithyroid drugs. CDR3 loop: CASSLGTSPYYEQYF. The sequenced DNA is TGCGCCAGCAGCCTCGGGACTAGTCCTTACTACGAGCAGTACTTC.